One and the same sample provided the 20 T cell receptor beta chains below, sequenced in a study of blood T cells in healthy people across ages. Next came a second PCR, run for roughly 6 to 11 cycles, which used a sample-barcoded 5' primer along with a J-beta primer mix. TCRdb itself ran the 5' RACE reads through MiXCR, one entry per CDR3 protein. The sample has over 600,000 distinct CDR3 sequences, approximately 40% seen once. Sequenced material: blood. All receptors come from a man older than 75 in good health.

This clonotype appeared once. The chain combines TRBV20-1 with TRBJ2-5; 11 positions match TRBD2. V lost 4 bases, J lost 4 bases, and 8 bases stayed unmatched. The CDR3 consists of 15 residues. Germline CDR1 reads DFQATT; CDR2 reads SNEGSKA (reference sequence). The CDR3 loop reads CSAIPSGGYRETQYF. DNA for the CDR3: TGCAGTGCTATTCCTAGCGGGGGGTATCGAGAGACCCAGTACTTC.

This chain links TRBV6-2 or TRBV6-3 with TRBJ2-7, with D tentatively TRBD2 (5 bases). CDR1 is MNHEY, CDR2 SVGEGT, per germline. The CDR3 consists of 14 residues. The V and J ends lost 6 bases and 2 bases respectively, with 14 bases between them. The CDR3 nucleotides read TGTGCCAGCAGACCTATTACCGGGGCCTACGAGCAGTACTTC. This codes for CASRPITGAYEQYF.

There are many counts of this clonotype. The V call is TRBV12-3 or TRBV12-4, the J call TRBJ1-2; D perhaps matches TRBD1 (5 bases). The CDR3 contains 15 residues. Trimming stripped 6 bases from V and 6 bases from J, with 20 bases between. The CDR3 DNA is TGTGCCAGCAGGGAAGGGGCAGCCGATGGGGATGGCTACACCTTC. This codes for CASREGAADGDGYTF.

This clonotype has more than one count but fewer than ten. The CDR3 sequence: CSAAGTGNTGEQYF. The CDR3 DNA reads as TGCAGTGCCGCCGGGACAGGGAACACCGGCGAGCAGTACTTC. The chain links TRBV20-1 to TRBJ2-5; the match to TRBD1 covers 9 bases. TRBJ2-7 matches the DNA end more closely, so the J call is doubtful. This CDR3 has 14 residues. Germline assignment: CDR1 DFQATT and CDR2 SNEGSKA (reference sequence).

The chain employs TRBV10-3 and TRBJ1-2; no definite D call. CDR3 length: 13 amino acids. Germline assignment: CDR1 ENHRY and CDR2 SYGVKD. With 8 bases removed from V and 4 bases from J, the gap between germline ends came to 14 bases. The CDR3 spells CAIGQDEGYGYTF. In nucleotides, the CDR3 is TGTGCCATCGGGCAGGACGAGGGCTATGGCTACACCTTC.

Details on this clonotype: This may come from a read error, since a much larger clone is one base off. This sequence joins TRBV6-5 and TRBJ2-1; 10 bases are a match to TRBD1. V lost 5 bases to trimming and J lost 13 bases; unmatched junction nucleotides: 14. The CDR3 is 15 amino acids. Germline V CDR1 and CDR2: MNHEY, SVGAGI. CDR3 bases: TGTGCCAGCAGTCGGGACAGGGGAGTAGGAGAGACCCAGTTCTTC. Its protein product is CASSRDRGVGETQFF.

The chain uses TRBV24-1 and TRBJ2-4, with TRBD2 identical over 16 bases. The CDR3 consists of 18 residues. Germline trimming cut 4 bases from V and 13 bases from J; bases unmatched to any gene: 15. Looked up from germline, CDR1 is KGHDR and CDR2 is SFDVKD. CDR3 in DNA: TGTGCCACCAGTGACCCCGGGACTAGCGGGAGGGCCGGGGAGGCCCAGTACTTC. Amino acids: CATSDPGTSGRAGEAQYF.

This clonotype showed up many times. V gene TRBV7-2 combines with J gene TRBJ2-7; D is uncertain. This CDR3 has 13 amino acids. Trimming stripped 1 base from V and 3 bases from J, with 7 bases between. Per the germline V gene, CDR1 is SGHTA and CDR2 is FQGNSA. The CDR3 loop reads CASSLVGVYEQYF. The CDR3 DNA follows: TGTGCCAGCAGCTTAGTAGGCGTCTACGAGCAGTACTTC.

This chain uses TRBV28 with TRBJ2-4, with 8 nucleotides matching TRBD2. The germline gives CDR1 MDHEN, CDR2 SYDVKM. The V gene end was trimmed by 8 bases and the J gene end by 1 base; junction bases not matched to a gene: 7. The CDR3 totals 15 residues. The DNA for the CDR3 is TGTGCCAGCTCACTGACTAGCGTTGCCAAAAACATTCAGTACTTC. Residues: CASSLTSVAKNIQYF.

V usage is TRBV6-1 and J usage is TRBJ2-5; the D gene could be TRBD1 or TRBD2 (7 bases each). V was cut by 5 bases and J by 5 bases, with 18 bases left in between. The CDR3 spans 15 residues. CDR1 and CDR2 (germline): MNHNS, SASEGT. The CDR3 region is CASSKREGAKETQYF. The CDR3 DNA is TGTGCCAGCAGTAAAAGGGAGGGGGCTAAGGAGACCCAGTACTTC.

This clonotype has just a few counts. At one boundary the junction diverges from the germline segment, which might be a read error. V usage is TRBV5-1 and J usage is TRBJ2-3; D may be TRBD1 (6 bases). CDR1 is SGHRS and CDR2 is YFSETQ in the germline V gene. The CDR3 is made up of 15 amino acids. The CDR3 region is CASSLQGLSTDTQYF. CDR3 DNA: TGTGCCAGCAGTTTACAGGGCCTTAGCACAGATACGCAGTATTTT.

This clonotype was detected only a few times. This rearrangement joins TRBV6-5 to TRBJ2-1; 9 bases match TRBD1. V dropped 5 bases and J dropped 9; count of bases not matched to a gene: 11. Germline V lookup: CDR1 MNHEY, CDR2 SVGAGI. This CDR3 has 15 residues. DNA for the CDR3: TGTGCCAGCAGTGTACACAGGGGGCAAAAAGCTGAGCAGTTCTTC. It encodes CASSVHRGQKAEQFF.

The rearrangement links TRBV20-1 to TRBJ1-5, with D perhaps matching TRBD1 (6 bases). This CDR3 contains 13 residues. The germline CDR1 and CDR2 sequences are DFQATT and SNEGSKA (reference sequence). With 6 bases removed from V and 4 bases from J, the gap between germline ends came to 13 bases. Here the CDR3 reads CSAGGKENQPQHF. CDR3 nucleotides: TGCAGTGCAGGGGGAAAGGAAAATCAGCCCCAGCATTTT.

The chain employs TRBV6-1 and TRBJ1-3; D uncertain. Trimming pared 5 bases from V and 4 bases from J, leaving 9 bases between. The CDR3 runs to 13 residues. Germline V lookup: CDR1 MNHNS, CDR2 SASEGT. The CDR3 DNA reads as TGTGCCAGCAGTCCCGACCCCGGAAACACCATATATTTT. It translates to CASSPDPGNTIYF.

This chain connects TRBV20-1 to TRBJ2-7; 8 bases match TRBD1. The CDR3 spans 12 residues. J was trimmed by 2 bases and V by 5 bases; bases with no gene match: 2. From germline, CDR1 is DFQATT and CDR2 SNEGSKA (reference sequence). The CDR3 reads CSASGGTYEQYF. The CDR3 DNA reads TGCAGTGCTTCAGGGGGCACCTACGAGCAGTACTTC.

This clonotype was picked up many times. The chain links TRBV20-1 to TRBJ2-2; a possible D gene is TRBD2 (6 bases). The germline CDR1 and CDR2 sequences are DFQATT and SNEGSKA (reference sequence). Deletions cut 3 bases from V and 3 bases from J, with 11 bases between. This CDR3 is built from 14 residues. The DNA of the CDR3 is TGCAGTGCTAGTCGGCGGGAACACACCGGGGAGCTGTTTTTT. This gives the protein CSASRREHTGELFF.

V and J are TRBV4-1 and TRBJ1-4; no definite D call. V was clipped by 0 bases and J by 13 bases, with 12 bases between them. There are 13 residues in the CDR3. Germline CDR1 reads MGHRA; CDR2 reads YSYEKL. This CDR3 reads CASSQDGRAALFF. As DNA, the CDR3 is TGCGCCAGCAGCCAAGATGGGAGGGCCGCACTGTTTTTT.

V usage is TRBV5-1 and J usage is TRBJ1-2, with 7 nucleotides matching TRBD1. Trimming at V came to 3 bases and at J to 2 bases, leaving 4 bases not matched to a gene. The V gene's germline CDR1 is SGHRS and CDR2 YFSETQ. This CDR3 region has 14 residues. The CDR3 here is CASSWDRPNYGYTF. Here the CDR3 DNA reads TGCGCCAGCAGCTGGGACAGACCAAACTATGGCTACACCTTC.

This clonotype was found a few times. The J gene is TRBJ1-4, the V gene TRBV2, with D perhaps TRBD1 (5 bases). The CDR3 runs 11 residues. The germline V gene has CDR1 SNHLY and CDR2 FYNNEI. Deletions cut 3 bases from V and 12 bases from J, with 8 bases between. The DNA of the CDR3 is TGTGCCAGCAGTGAGACCAGGGAACTGTTTTTT. It specifies CASSETRELFF.

This chain connects TRBV28 to TRBJ2-5; the match to TRBD1 covers 7 bases. Germline lookup yields CDR1 MDHEN and CDR2 SYDVKM. CDR3 size: 15 residues. V shed 4 bases and J 2 bases; nucleotides not matched to a gene: 7. CDR3 sequence: CASSSRQGPQETQYF. The DNA of the CDR3 is TGTGCCAGCAGTTCCCGACAGGGCCCACAAGAGACCCAGTACTTC. The full variable domain, with the rest looked up from reference TRBV28 and TRBJ2-5, is DVKVTQSSRYLVKRTGEKVFLECVQDMDHENMFWYRQDPGLGLRLIYFSYDVKMKEKGDIPEGYSVSREKKERFSLILESASTNQTSMYLCASSSRQGPQETQYFGPGTRLLVL.